A single sample is the source of the 24 T cell receptor beta chains below, sequenced in a study of CD8 T cells in ankylosing spondylitis. From the 5' RACE reads, TCRdb called clonotypes with MiXCR, one entry per CDR3 protein. This sample yields about 33,000 distinct CDR3 sequences, of which 11% are seen a single time; roughly 21% belongs to the top ten. Sequencing was done on a sample of synovial fluid, either unsorted or a sorted T cell fraction (not recorded which). The receptor source for this set is a male donor with ankylosing spondylitis.

This clonotype was found many times. The CDR3 spells CAIRTSSYEQYF. Written as DNA, the CDR3 is TGTGCCATCAGGACTAGCTCCTACGAGCAGTACTTC. This chain links TRBV10-3 with TRBJ2-7; perhaps TRBD2 as D (6 bases). CDR1 ENHRY and CDR2 SYGVKD come from the germline V gene. V lost 6 bases, J lost 0 bases, and 6 bases lay in between. The CDR3 has 12 amino acids.

V gene TRBV6-4 combines with J gene TRBJ1-2; TRBD1 is a possible D gene (6 bases). Trimming stripped 0 bases from V and 7 bases from J, with 18 bases between. The germline V gene encodes CDR1 MRHNA and CDR2 SNTAGT. The CDR3 contains 16 residues. The CDR3 reads CASSDSWGRVSGGYTF. In DNA, the CDR3 is TGTGCCAGCAGTGACTCTTGGGGGCGAGTTTCTGGTGGCTACACCTTC.

This clonotype was seen a handful of times. V is TRBV28 and J is TRBJ1-4; D remains ambiguous. Germline CDR1 and CDR2: MDHEN and SYDVKM. The V and J ends lost 4 bases and 7 bases respectively, with 40 bases between them. CDR3 length: 23 amino acids. DNA of the CDR3: TGTGCCAGCAGTTCCCCGTTCTCGGGAGTAGGGTTCGCGACGGGATTGGGGAGTGAAAAACTGTTTTTT. The encoded protein is CASSSPFSGVGFATGLGSEKLFF. The full variable domain, its missing parts supplied by reference TRBV28 and TRBJ1-4, is DVKVTQSSRYLVKRTGEKVFLECVQDMDHENMFWYRQDPGLGLRLIYFSYDVKMKEKGDIPEGYSVSREKKERFSLILESASTNQTSMYLCASSSPFSGVGFATGLGSEKLFFGSGTQLSVL.

This clonotype was seen many times. The chain joins TRBV28 to TRBJ2-5; a possible D gene is TRBD1 (5 bases). V dropped 1 base and J dropped 7 bases, with 16 bases sitting between them. This CDR3 is 15 amino acids long. Germline CDR1 reads MDHEN; CDR2 reads SYDVKM. The DNA for the CDR3 is TGTGCCAGCAGTTTATTAGATAGGGGATATTCGACCCAGTACTTC. Translating gives CASSLLDRGYSTQYF.

Note on this clonotype: Germline and junction disagree at one end, which may indicate a read error. The J gene is TRBJ1-1, the V gene TRBV7-9; D gene ambiguous. Germline CDR1 SEHNR, CDR2 FQNEAQ (reference sequence). The CDR3 spans 12 residues. The CDR3 loop reads CASSLASTEAFF. The CDR3 nucleotides are TGTGCCAGCAGCTTAGCCTCTACTGAGGCTTTCTTT. The variable domain in full, completed from reference TRBV7-9 and TRBJ1-1, reads DTGVSQNPRHKITKRGQNVTFRCDPISEHNRLYWYRQTLGQGPEFLTYFQNEAQLEKSRLLSDRFSAERPKGSFSTLEIQRTEQGDSAMYLCASSLASTEAFFGQGTRLTVV.

This clonotype was recorded many times. The V call is TRBV7-9, the J call TRBJ2-7, with D perhaps TRBD1 or TRBD2 (5 bases each). There are 14 residues in the CDR3. Germline lookup yields CDR1 SEHNR and CDR2 FQNEAQ (reference sequence). Trimming removed 5 bases at V and 6 bases at J, with 17 bases between. The CDR3 DNA reads TGTGCCAGCAGCGCCAGGGTGGGACGAGGCGAGCAGTACTTC. Protein product: CASSARVGRGEQYF.

This clonotype was counted between two and nine times. The V call is TRBV20-1, the J call TRBJ1-1; D is perhaps TRBD1 (5 bases). Germline assignment: CDR1 DFQATT and CDR2 SNEGSKA (reference sequence). The CDR3 consists of 14 residues. The ends were cut back, 0 bases at V and 3 bases at J, with 11 bases in the middle. In DNA, the CDR3 is TGCAGTGCTAGAGATGCAGGGAGGGACACTGAAGCTTTCTTT. Translation: CSARDAGRDTEAFF.

This rearrangement joins TRBV11-2 to TRBJ2-1, with D perhaps matching TRBD2 (5 bases). Trimming stripped 4 bases from V and 0 bases from J, with 13 bases between. Germline-derived CDR1 and CDR2 are SGHAT and FQNNGV. This CDR3 comprises 16 residues. The CDR3 region has the DNA TGTGCCAGCAGCTCATTACTAGGTAGCTCCTACAATGAGCAGTTCTTC. It codes for CASSSLLGSSYNEQFF.

The J gene is TRBJ2-7, the V gene TRBV10-3; the match to TRBD2 covers 11 bases. V trimming: 0 bases; J trimming: 6 bases; junction bases outside the gene matches: 7. Germline V gives CDR1 ENHRY, CDR2 SYGVKD. The CDR3 covers 16 residues. The CDR3 reads CAISESFLAGGPEQYF. DNA for the CDR3: TGTGCCATCAGTGAGTCCTTTCTAGCGGGAGGACCCGAGCAGTACTTC.

The J gene is TRBJ2-5, the V gene TRBV14, with a tentative D call TRBD2 (5 bases). The CDR3 length is 14 residues. Germline V gene data show CDR1 as SGHDN and CDR2 as FVKESK. V dropped 1 base and J dropped 1 base, with 7 bases sitting between them. The CDR3 loop is CASSQGSGQETQYF. As DNA, the CDR3 is TGTGCCAGCAGCCAAGGGAGCGGCCAAGAGACCCAGTACTTC. Supplemented by reference TRBV14 and TRBJ2-5, the full variable domain reads EAGVTQFPSHSVIEKGQTVTLRCDPISGHDNLYWYRRVMGKEIKFLLHFVKESKQDESGMPNNRFLAERTGGTYSTLKVQPAELEDSGVYFCASSQGSGQETQYFGPGTRLLVL.

This clonotype showed up many times. This sequence joins TRBV20-1 and TRBJ2-7, with 7 bases matching TRBD1. The CDR3 length is 16 residues. Germline V gene data show CDR1 as DFQATT and CDR2 as SNEGSKA (reference sequence). V was clipped by 4 bases and J by 2 bases; unmatched bases: 14. The CDR3 region is CSATIPRQGATYEQYF. The CDR3 bases are TGCAGTGCTACGATCCCTCGACAGGGTGCGACCTACGAGCAGTACTTC.

This clonotype was detected only a few times. The V gene is TRBV11-2, the J gene TRBJ2-7, with D unclear. The CDR3 sequence is 13 residues long. Trimming took off 7 bases at V and 6 bases at J, with 16 bases between the two ends. CDR1 is SGHAT, CDR2 FQNNGV, per germline. CDR3 in amino acids: CASTLGTGGEQYF. The CDR3 DNA follows: TGTGCCAGCACCCTCGGTACCGGCGGCGAGCAGTACTTC. Supplemented by reference TRBV11-2 and TRBJ2-7, the full variable domain reads EAGVAQSPRYKIIEKRQSVAFWCNPISGHATLYWYQQILGQGPKLLIQFQNNGVVDDSQLPKDRFSAERLKGVDSTLKIQPAKLEDSAVYLCASTLGTGGEQYFGPGTRLTVT.

This clonotype has ten or more counts. V gene TRBV29-1 combines with J gene TRBJ1-5; a weak D match, TRBD1 (6 bases). Germline CDR1 is SQVTM and CDR2 is ANQGSEA. The CDR3 sequence is 13 residues long. V was pared by 8 bases and J by 3 bases, with 14 bases between. Here the CDR3 DNA reads TGCAGCACGCGAGGGGGGTACAATCAGCCCCAGCATTTT. Protein product: CSTRGGYNQPQHF.

This clonotype was seen many times. The chain has TRBV19 and TRBJ2-1; D gene ambiguous. Germline CDR1 and CDR2: LNHDA and SQIVND (reference sequence). Deletions cut 0 bases from V and 3 bases from J, with 9 bases between. There are 15 residues in the CDR3. The CDR3 nucleotides are TGTGCCAGTAGTATAGATGCAGCCAGCTACAATGAGCAGTTCTTC. Translated, it gives CASSIDAASYNEQFF.

In DNA form, the CDR3 reads TGTGCCAGCAGGACTCAAGCGGAGGTCTCCTACGAGCAGTACTTC. Translated: CASRTQAEVSYEQYF. The chain is built from TRBV28 and TRBJ2-7; TRBD2 is a possible D gene (5 bases). The germline V gene has CDR1 MDHEN and CDR2 SYDVKM. V gave up 6 bases and J gave up 0 bases, with 15 bases separating them. This CDR3 is built from 15 residues.

V usage is TRBV5-1 and J usage is TRBJ2-1; TRBD2 agrees at 8 bases. The CDR3 is made up of 14 amino acids. The trim removed 4 bases at V and 5 bases at J, leaving 5 bases unmatched. CDR1 and CDR2 (germline): SGHRS, YFSETQ. CDR3 DNA sequence: TGCGCCAGCAGCCCGGGGGGGGCGGACAATGAGCAGTTCTTC. This encodes CASSPGGADNEQFF.

This clonotype came up many times. This CDR3 reads CASSLAEATGTDTQYF. The CDR3 DNA reads TGTGCCAGCAGCTTAGCTGAGGCTACTGGCACAGATACGCAGTATTTT. This chain connects TRBV7-6 to TRBJ2-3; no clear D. The CDR3 is 16 residues long. The V end lost 0 bases, the J end lost 1 base, and 11 bases lay between the germline ends. From germline, CDR1 is SGHVS and CDR2 FNYEAQ. Combining the CDR3 with reference TRBV7-6 and TRBJ2-3 gives the whole variable domain GAGVSQSPRYKVTKRGQDVALRCDPISGHVSLYWYRQALGQGPEFLTYFNYEAQQDKSGLPNDRFSAERPEGSISTLTIQRTEQRDSAMYRCASSLAEATGTDTQYFGPGTRLTVL.

This clonotype was detected only a few times. The V and J genes are TRBV4-1 and TRBJ2-7, with TRBD2 identical over 12 bases. Germline V gives CDR1 MGHRA, CDR2 YSYEKL. This CDR3 has 16 amino acids. Trimming removed 1 base from V and 4 bases from J; junction bases left unmatched: 5. The CDR3 sequence: CASSQAETSGRYEQYF. Written as DNA, the CDR3 is TGCGCCAGCAGCCAAGCGGAGACTAGCGGGAGATACGAGCAGTACTTC.

Regarding this clonotype: At one end the junction does not follow the germline gene, possibly because of a read error. The rearrangement links TRBV6-5 to TRBJ2-2, with 7 bases matching TRBD1. This CDR3 is 18 amino acids long. Germline V gene lookup returns CDR1 MNHEY and CDR2 SVGAGI. The CDR3 sequence: CASSYSPGGVVSAGALFF. Written as DNA, the CDR3 is TGTGCCAGCAGTTACTCCCCAGGGGGAGTAGTCTCGGCAGGGGCGCTGTTTTTT.

CDR3 DNA: TGCAGTGCTAGAAACGCGGGACAGGGACAAGAGACCCAGTACTTC. This translates into CSARNAGQGQETQYF. This rearrangement joins TRBV20-1 to TRBJ2-5; 9 bases are a match to TRBD1. Germline loops: CDR1 DFQATT, CDR2 SNEGSKA (reference sequence). Unmatched junction bases numbered 6, after V lost 2 bases and J lost 2 bases. The CDR3 runs 15 residues.

This clonotype has ten or more counts. The V and J genes are TRBV5-1 and TRBJ2-2; no definite D call. V lost 6 bases to trimming and J lost 5 bases, with 8 bases between them. Germline V gives CDR1 SGHRS, CDR2 YFSETQ. This CDR3 is 12 amino acids long. CDR3 sequence reads: CASTYTTGELFF. The CDR3 DNA follows: TGCGCCAGCACCTACACGACCGGGGAGCTGTTTTTT.

Many counts were recorded for this clonotype. The J gene is TRBJ2-3, the V gene TRBV10-3, with TRBD1 matching over 8 bases. The trim removed 6 bases at V and 0 bases at J, leaving 2 bases unmatched. From germline, CDR1 is ENHRY and CDR2 SYGVKD. This CDR3 is built from 14 residues. CDR3 sequence reads: CAIRGTGSTDTQYF. The CDR3 DNA follows: TGTGCCATCAGGGGGACAGGTAGCACAGATACGCAGTATTTT.

A few counts support this clonotype. The rearrangement uses TRBV7-3 and TRBJ2-1, with D perhaps matching TRBD1 (5 bases). CDR3 length equals 15 residues. V lost 5 bases and J 7 bases, leaving 18 bases between the germline ends. Per germline, CDR1 SGHTA and CDR2 FQGTGA. The CDR3 reads CASSPSQGSVNEQFF. For the CDR3, the DNA is TGTGCCAGCAGCCCATCCCAGGGTTCTGTGAATGAGCAGTTCTTC.

This clonotype was seen ten or more times. The chain combines TRBV10-3 with TRBJ1-5; no clear D. The CDR3 runs to 16 residues. V lost 3 bases to trimming and J lost 0 bases, with 12 bases between them. Germline CDR1 and CDR2: ENHRY and SYGVKD. This chain's CDR3 is CAISEGASTSNQPQHF. The CDR3, as DNA: TGTGCCATCAGTGAAGGCGCCTCTACTAGCAATCAGCCCCAGCATTTT.